These T cell receptor beta chains were read from a single sample in a study of control samples from healthy donors and cancer patients. Assay: immunoSEQ multiplex PCR; the TCRdb copy retains only in-frame clones and omits some. The table includes more than 95,000 clones, 90% to 95% detected once. Sequenced material: blood. The receptors were sampled from a man younger than 30 in good health. CDR3s include the opening cysteine and the closing phenylalanine or tryptophan. A D gene is named only where the DNA matches it firmly. Rows may omit the clone size; those that give it use once, few, many or a size class.

TRBV6-5	-	TRBJ1-6	-	TGTGCCAGCACCCTGGATTCACCCCTCCACTTT	CASTLDSPLHF
TRBV7-7	-	TRBJ2-2	-	TGTGCTAGCAGCTCTCGTTTGTTCGGGGAGCTGTTTTTT	CASSSRLFGELFF
TRBV14	-	TRBJ2-7	-	TGTGCCAGCAGCCGAGGCCAGGGAGCCTACGAGCAGTACTTC	CASSRGQGAYEQYF
TRBV3-1/TRBV3-2	-	TRBJ1-1	-	TGTGCCCGCTGCCACTCCGGGTGGGACACTGAAGCTTTCTTT	CARCHSGWDTEAFF
TRBV7-3	-	TRBJ1-2	TRBD1	TGTGCCAGCGGGATGACAGGGGTCTATGGCTACACCTTC	CASGMTGVYGYTF
TRBV25-1	-	TRBJ2-1	TRBD2	TGTGCCAGCAGTCCCCCGGGGGGACCCAATGAGCAGTTCTTC	CASSPPGGPNEQFF
TRBV6-6	-	TRBJ2-5	-	TGTGCCAGCAGTTACCCAACCGACTATTTACAAGAGACCCAGTACTTC	CASSYPTDYLQETQYF
TRBV9	-	TRBJ1-2	-	TGTGCCAGCAGCGTAGCTCCCCAGAGGACCTATGGCTACACCTTC	CASSVAPQRTYGYTF
TRBV19	-	TRBJ2-7	TRBD1	TGTGCCAGTAGTACAGGGGGCTCCTACGAGCAGTACTTC	CASSTGGSYEQYF
TRBV10-3	-	TRBJ1-1	-	TGTGCCATCAGTGGGCAGGGGTCCTCCTGGAACACTGAAGCTTTCTTT	CAISGQGSSWNTEAFF
TRBV6-4	-	TRBJ1-1	-	TGTGCCAGCAGTGACGGGGAAAACACTGAAGCTTTCTTT	CASSDGENTEAFF
TRBV24-1	-	TRBJ1-2	-	TGTGCCACCTCACCGCGGTTTGTAGACTATGGCTACACCTTC	CATSPRFVDYGYTF
TRBV7-3	-	TRBJ1-1	-	TGTGCCAGCAGCTTAGGGGATAGGGAGACAGGAGCTTTCTTT	CASSLGDRETGAFF
TRBV12-5	-	TRBJ2-1	TRBD2	TGTGCTAGTGGTTTAACGGGCGGGGGGAATGAGCAGTTCTTC	CASGLTGGGNEQFF
TRBV7-9	-	TRBJ1-6	-	TGTGCCAGCAGCCCCCTAGCGCAGGGGACTAATTCACCCCTCCACTTT	CASSPLAQGTNSPLHF
TRBV11-2	-	TRBJ2-4	-	TGTGCCAGCAGCTTAGATGGGCATGGTCTAGCCAAAAACATTCAGTACTTC	CASSLDGHGLAKNIQYF
TRBV2	-	TRBJ2-1	-	TGTGCCAGCAGTGAAGCTGGCGGCGCCCCCTACAATGAGCAGTTCTTC	CASSEAGGAPYNEQFF
TRBV9	once	TRBJ2-1	-	TGTGCCAGCAGCGTAGGGCAGGGACTGAGCGATGAGCAGTTCTTC	CASSVGQGLSDEQFF
TRBV10-3	-	TRBJ1-2	-	TGTGCCATCAGTGAGAGGAACTTTGGCTACACCTTC	CAISERNFGYTF
TRBV7-2	-	TRBJ2-5	TRBD2	TGTGCCAGCAGCCTGCGGACTAGCGGGATGGGAGAGACCCAGTACTTC	CASSLRTSGMGETQYF
TRBV27	-	TRBJ1-6	-	TGTGCCAGCAGTCCACACCTTTCACCCCTCCACTTT	CASSPHLSPLHF
TRBV27	-	TRBJ2-1	TRBD2	TGTGCCAGCAGTTCGGGACTAAGGATTACCTACAATGAGCAGTTCTTC	CASSSGLRITYNEQFF
TRBV5-6	-	TRBJ2-7	TRBD1	TGTGCCAGCAGCCCAGGGACAGGGGGAGTCTACGAGCAGTACTTC	CASSPGTGGVYEQYF
TRBV7-9	-	TRBJ1-4	-	TGTGCCAGCAGCTTAGCTCTCCCCGGGCAGGGCACAACTAATGAAAAACTGTTTTTT	CASSLALPGQGTTNEKLFF
TRBV25-1	-	TRBJ1-2	TRBD1	TGTGCCAGCAGTGGAGCCGGGACAGGGGAGGTATTTCGTGGCTACACCTTC	CASSGAGTGEVFRGYTF
TRBV27	-	TRBJ1-1	-	TGTGCCAGCAGTTTGGTCGGCCGCTCCCCAGCTTTCTTT	CASSLVGRSPAFF
TRBV3-1/TRBV3-2	-	TRBJ2-1	TRBD1	TGTGCCAGCAGCCAAGTCGTGACAGGGAACAATGAGCAGTTCTTC	CASSQVVTGNNEQFF
TRBV4-2	-	TRBJ2-1	-	TGTGCCAGCAGCCAAGAGTTCCTCCAGGCGCCTTACAATGAGCAGTTCTTC	CASSQEFLQAPYNEQFF
TRBV30	-	TRBJ2-7	-	TGTGCCTGGAGTGCAGAATCCAGCTACGAGCAGTACTTC	CAWSAESSYEQYF
TRBV11-2	-	TRBJ2-7	TRBD1	TGTGCCAGCACCACATGGACAGGGAGCTCCTACGAGCAGTACTTC	CASTTWTGSSYEQYF
TRBV5-4	few	TRBJ1-4	TRBD1	TGTGCCAGCAGCCGAAAGGACAGGGCGGATGAAAAACTGTTTTTT	CASSRKDRADEKLFF
TRBV27	-	TRBJ1-6	-	TGTGCCAGCAGTTTCCAGGCAGCTAGCTCCTATAATTCACCCCTCCACTTT	CASSFQAASSYNSPLHF
TRBV7-9	once	TRBJ1-1	-	TGTGCCAGCAGCCCTTCCGGGACTGAAGCTTTCTTT	CASSPSGTEAFF
TRBV5-1	-	TRBJ1-5	-	TGCGCCAGCAGCTTGGAAGGGGGCAATCAGCCCCAGCATTTT	CASSLEGGNQPQHF
TRBV4-3	-	TRBJ1-4	-	TGCGCCAGCAGCCAACAGGGGAATGAAAAACTGTTTTTT	CASSQQGNEKLFF
TRBV5-1	-	TRBJ1-1	-	TGCGCCAGCAGCCTGGGCAACGGGGTGCGGAACACTGAAGCTTTCTTT	CASSLGNGVRNTEAFF
TRBV19	-	TRBJ1-2	-	TGTGCCAGTACCTATCCGGGGTCGCCTAACTATGGCTACACCTTC	CASTYPGSPNYGYTF
TRBV2	-	TRBJ2-2	-	TGTGCCAGCAGCCCCACCCTAGCATCCCTCCTGTTTTTT	CASSPTLASLLFF
TRBV18	-	TRBJ1-1	-	TGTGCCAGCTCACCTAGGGCCCCGGGGGACACTGAAGCTTTCTTT	CASSPRAPGDTEAFF
TRBV28	-	TRBJ1-3	-	TGTGCCAGCACATCAGGCGCAGGGACCTCTGGAAACACCATATATTTT	CASTSGAGTSGNTIYF
TRBV7-6	-	TRBJ1-1	TRBD1	TGTGCCAGCAGCCAGGGACAGGAGAACACTGAAGCTTTCTTT	CASSQGQENTEAFF
TRBV30	-	TRBJ1-6	-	TGTGCCTGGAGTGTAGGAGGCTCCTATAATTCACCCCTCCACTTT	CAWSVGGSYNSPLHF
TRBV3-1/TRBV3-2	-	TRBJ1-2	-	TGTGCCCACTTACGCCCGAATCGGATTGCTTATGGCTACACCTTC	CAHLRPNRIAYGYTF
TRBV7-6	-	TRBJ1-5	-	TGTGCCAGCAGCCCCTGGCAGGGAGAGGGTCAGCCCCAGCATTTT	CASSPWQGEGQPQHF
TRBV6-5	-	TRBJ1-3	-	TGTGCCAGCAGCGCCGACAGTCTGAACACCATATATTTT	CASSADSLNTIYF